This TCR beta chain emerged from a study of blood T cell repertoires in COVID-19. This CDR3 region has 16 residues. V lost 3 bases to trimming and J lost 1 base, with 14 bases between them. Looked up from germline, CDR1 is SGHDT and CDR2 is YYEEEE. Authors' data handling: How many nucleated cells were present was estimated from reference gene primer amplification. Sequencing was performed with immunoSEQ multiplex PCR; in TCRdb, only in-frame clones are kept and a portion is missing. The DNA was the basis for D and trimming; V, J and clone size are from that table. The table includes 100,000 to 150,000 clones, 85% to 90% detected once.

The gene calls are TRBV5-6 and TRBJ2-1; D is possibly TRBD1 (6 bases). The sequence was obtained from a man between 65 and 80 years old with active COVID-19. Sequencing used peripheral blood. CDR3 coding DNA: TGTGCCAGCAGCTCCAGGGGTCTATTGTCCTACAATGAGCAGTTCTTC. Protein product: CASSSRGLLSYNEQFF.